This T cell receptor (beta chain) was identified during a study of cytomegalovirus exposure and HLA in healthy donors (TCRdb year 2017). General notes on the study: According to a later analysis, the 120 or so validation repertoires were produced on the same platform as the 666 repertoires of the first cohort. A separate validation cohort of about 110 different subjects was used in addition to the roughly 670-subject first cohort. The study aimed to test whether cataloging public T cell receptors could reveal signatures of past pathogen exposure. The study combined high-throughput TCR immunosequencing, statistical association of individual TCRs with disease status, and machine learning to predict cytomegalovirus infection status. Results and caveats for the whole study, not just this receptor: A few of the identified cytomegalovirus-associated TCR beta chains were confirmed in vitro to be specific for cytomegalovirus antigens. Across donors, most TCR sequences were observed very rarely, whereas some public TCRs were present in many individuals. Subsequent analysis determined that TCRs grouped into clusters in the first cohort also showed a tendency toward co-occurrence across the approximately 110 validation repertoires, and approximately 94% of cluster scores exceeded 0. The classifier was reported to diagnose cytomegalovirus status with high specificity and sensitivity in both the original cohort and the validation cohort. All 120 repertoires were used to score co-occurrence in the validation cohort in a later analysis, because that analysis had no HLA typing for the cohort. A total of about 180 TCR beta chains were listed by the study as associated with cytomegalovirus. The authors suggested that the approach could potentially be generalized to other disease states and immunological phenotypes.

Donors formed part of the validation cohort, which comprised about 130 subjects and was distinct from the first cohort of 666 subjects. The library relied on the immunoSEQ multiplex PCR assay. From the authors' description of their analysis: To diagnose cytomegalovirus status from the catalog of TCR beta chain sequences, a statistical classification framework was built. Drawn from immuneACCESS, this table holds only the in-frame rearrangements with V and J called that TCRdb kept. Clones are partly lost; checked studies trace under half to an unresolved V gene and leave the rest unexplained. Clone size and the V and J calls come from that table; the DNA yielded D and trimming. The sample includes 45,000 or so clones, with 80% to 95% observed a single time. The top ten clonotypes cover approximately 2% of the sample. As for this clone: Its cognate antigen has yet to be identified. A junction end diverges from the germline sequence, so it may reflect a read error. Within the sample, other DNA sequences also encode this same CDR3.

CDR1 and CDR2 are read off the germline V gene as MNHNS and SASEGT. Including cysteine and phenylalanine, the CDR3 has 12 amino acids. The CDR3 DNA has 36 bases and is translated from base 1. The source is a woman between 18 and 29 years old in good health and CMV-seronegative. The sample taken for sequencing was PBMCs. The rearrangement joined TRBV6-1 to TRBJ1-1; the D gene remains uncertain. At the DNA level, the sequence is TGCGCCAGCAGTGGCTCACAGTTCGAAGCTTTCTTT. Translated, this gives CASSGSQFEAFF.